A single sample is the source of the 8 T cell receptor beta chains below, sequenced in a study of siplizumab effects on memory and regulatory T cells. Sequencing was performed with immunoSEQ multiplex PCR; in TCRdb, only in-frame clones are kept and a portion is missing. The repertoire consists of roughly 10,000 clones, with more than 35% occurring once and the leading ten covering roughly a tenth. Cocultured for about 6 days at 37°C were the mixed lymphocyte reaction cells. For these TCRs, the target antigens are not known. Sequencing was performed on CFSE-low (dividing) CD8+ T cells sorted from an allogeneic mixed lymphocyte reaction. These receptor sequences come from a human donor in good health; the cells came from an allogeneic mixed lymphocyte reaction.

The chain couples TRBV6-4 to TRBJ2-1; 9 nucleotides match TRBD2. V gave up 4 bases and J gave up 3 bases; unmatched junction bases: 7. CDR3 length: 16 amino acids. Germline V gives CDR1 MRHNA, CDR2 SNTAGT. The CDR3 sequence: CASSAERGARYNEQFF. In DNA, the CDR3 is TGTGCCAGCAGTGCGGAGCGGGGGGCTCGCTACAATGAGCAGTTCTTC.

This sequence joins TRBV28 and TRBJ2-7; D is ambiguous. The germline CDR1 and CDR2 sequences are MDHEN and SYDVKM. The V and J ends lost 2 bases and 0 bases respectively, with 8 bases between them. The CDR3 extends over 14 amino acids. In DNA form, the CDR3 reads TGTGCCAGCAGTTTACTCCGCGTCTCCTACGAGCAGTACTTC. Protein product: CASSLLRVSYEQYF.

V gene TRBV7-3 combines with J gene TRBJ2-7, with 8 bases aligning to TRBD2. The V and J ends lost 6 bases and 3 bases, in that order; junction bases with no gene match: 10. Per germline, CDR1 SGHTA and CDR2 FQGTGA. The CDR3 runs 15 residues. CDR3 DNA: TGTGCCAGCAGTCCCTCGGGGGGGAGTAACTACGAGCAGTACTTC. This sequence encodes CASSPSGGSNYEQYF.

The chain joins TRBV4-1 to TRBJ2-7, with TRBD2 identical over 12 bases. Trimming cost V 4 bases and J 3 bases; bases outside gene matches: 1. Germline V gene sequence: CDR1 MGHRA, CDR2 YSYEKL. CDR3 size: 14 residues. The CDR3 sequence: CASSLGLAGYEQYF. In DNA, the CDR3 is TGCGCCAGCAGCCTGGGACTAGCGGGCTACGAGCAGTACTTC.

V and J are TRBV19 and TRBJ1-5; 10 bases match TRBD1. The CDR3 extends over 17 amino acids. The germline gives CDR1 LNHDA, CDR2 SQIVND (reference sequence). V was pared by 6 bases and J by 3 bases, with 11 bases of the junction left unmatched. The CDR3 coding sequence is TGTGCCAGTAGCACCATCGCGGGGACAGGGGACAATCAGCCCCAGCATTTT. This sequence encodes CASSTIAGTGDNQPQHF. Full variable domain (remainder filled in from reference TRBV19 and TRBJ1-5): DGGITQSPKYLFRKEGQNVTLSCEQNLNHDAMYWYRQDPGQGLRLIYYSQIVNDFQKGDIAEGYSVSREKKESFPLTVTSAQKNPTAFYLCASSTIAGTGDNQPQHFGDGTRLSIL.

In nucleotides, the CDR3 is TGTGCCAGCAGCTTTGAGGGGGCGACTAATGAAAAACTGTTTTTT. It yields the protein CASSFEGATNEKLFF. The rearrangement uses TRBV7-9 and TRBJ1-4; TRBD1 aligns across 7 bases. The CDR3 runs 15 residues. Germline V gene data show CDR1 as SEHNR and CDR2 as FQNEAQ (reference sequence). V was clipped by 3 bases and J by 2 bases; unmatched bases: 3.

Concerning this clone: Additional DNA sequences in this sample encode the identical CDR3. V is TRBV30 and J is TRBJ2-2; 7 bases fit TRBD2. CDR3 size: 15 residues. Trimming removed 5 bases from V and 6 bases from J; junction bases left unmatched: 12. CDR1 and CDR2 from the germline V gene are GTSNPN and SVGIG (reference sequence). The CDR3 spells CAWRRRGWVPGELFF. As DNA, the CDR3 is TGTGCCTGGCGACGGCGGGGGTGGGTCCCCGGGGAGCTGTTTTTT. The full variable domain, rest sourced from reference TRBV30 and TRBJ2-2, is SQTIHQWPATLVQPVGSPLSLECTVEGTSNPNLYWYRQAAGRGLQLLFYSVGIGQISSEVPQNLSASRPQDRQFILSSKKLLLSDSGFYLCAWRRRGWVPGELFFGEGSRLTVL.

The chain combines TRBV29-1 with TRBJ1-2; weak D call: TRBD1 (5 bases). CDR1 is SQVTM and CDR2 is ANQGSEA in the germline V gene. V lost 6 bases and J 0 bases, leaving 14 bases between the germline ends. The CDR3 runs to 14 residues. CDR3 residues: CSVAGAEANYGYTF. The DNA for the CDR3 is TGCAGCGTGGCCGGGGCCGAGGCTAACTATGGCTACACCTTC.